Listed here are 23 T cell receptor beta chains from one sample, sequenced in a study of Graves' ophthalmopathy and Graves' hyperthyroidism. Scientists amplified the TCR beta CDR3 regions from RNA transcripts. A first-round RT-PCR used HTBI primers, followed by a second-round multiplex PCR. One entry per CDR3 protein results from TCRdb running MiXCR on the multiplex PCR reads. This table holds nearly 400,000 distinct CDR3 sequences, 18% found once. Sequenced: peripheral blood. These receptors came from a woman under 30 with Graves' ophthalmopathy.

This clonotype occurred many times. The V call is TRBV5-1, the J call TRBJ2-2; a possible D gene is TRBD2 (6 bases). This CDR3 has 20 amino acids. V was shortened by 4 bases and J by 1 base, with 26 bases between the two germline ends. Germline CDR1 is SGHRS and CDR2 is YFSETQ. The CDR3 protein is CASSHRGTSNTRQNTGELFF. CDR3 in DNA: TGCGCCAGCAGCCACCGAGGTACTAGCAACACCAGGCAGAACACCGGGGAGCTGTTTTTT. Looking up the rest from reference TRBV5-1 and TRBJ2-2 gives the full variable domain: KAGVTQTPRYLIKTRGQQVTLSCSPISGHRSVSWYQQTPGQGLQFLFEYFSETQRNKGNFPGRFSGRQFSNSRSEMNVSTLELGDSALYLCASSHRGTSNTRQNTGELFFGEGSRLTVL.

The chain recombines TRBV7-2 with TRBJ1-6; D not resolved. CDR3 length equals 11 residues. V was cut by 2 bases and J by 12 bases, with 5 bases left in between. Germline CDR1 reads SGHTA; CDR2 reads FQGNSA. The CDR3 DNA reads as TGTGCCAGCAGCTTAAACCGACCCCTCCACTTT. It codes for CASSLNRPLHF.

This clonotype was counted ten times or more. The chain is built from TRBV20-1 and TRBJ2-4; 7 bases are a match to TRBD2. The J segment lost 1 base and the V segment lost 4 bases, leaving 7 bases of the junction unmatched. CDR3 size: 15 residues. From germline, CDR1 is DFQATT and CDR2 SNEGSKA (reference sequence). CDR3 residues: CSATPSLAAKNIQYF. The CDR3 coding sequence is TGCAGTGCTACGCCATCACTAGCGGCCAAAAACATTCAGTACTTC.

This CDR3 is CASSYQPRGTWYQETQYF. DNA of the CDR3: TGTGCCAGCAGTTACCAACCGCGGGGGACGTGGTACCAAGAGACCCAGTACTTC. The chain is built from TRBV6-2 or TRBV6-3 and TRBJ2-5; 7 positions agree with TRBD2. The CDR3 is made up of 18 amino acids. Germline assignment: CDR1 MNHEY and CDR2 SVGEGT. With V trimmed by 2 bases and J by 0 bases, 12 bases remained unmatched.

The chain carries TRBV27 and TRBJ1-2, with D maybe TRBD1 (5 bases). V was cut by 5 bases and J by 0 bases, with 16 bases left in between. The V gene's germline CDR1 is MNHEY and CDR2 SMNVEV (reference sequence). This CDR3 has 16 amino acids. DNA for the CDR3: TGTGCCAGCAGTCAGGGCACCCTCGGTCCTAACTATGGCTACACCTTC. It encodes CASSQGTLGPNYGYTF.

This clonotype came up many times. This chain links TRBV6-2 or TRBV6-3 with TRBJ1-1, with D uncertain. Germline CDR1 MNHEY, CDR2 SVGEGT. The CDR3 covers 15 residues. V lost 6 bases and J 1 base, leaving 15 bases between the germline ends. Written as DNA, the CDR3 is TGTGCCAGCAGCCCTCATGGAGGGAGGAACACTGAAGCTTTCTTT. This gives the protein CASSPHGGRNTEAFF.

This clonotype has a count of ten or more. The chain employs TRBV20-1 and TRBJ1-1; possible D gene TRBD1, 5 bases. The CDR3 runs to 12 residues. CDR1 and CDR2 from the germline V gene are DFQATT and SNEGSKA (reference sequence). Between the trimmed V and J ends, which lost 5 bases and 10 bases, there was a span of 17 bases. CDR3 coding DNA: TGCAGTGCTCCTCCGGGGGGGATAGGAGCTTTCTTT. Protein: CSAPPGGIGAFF.

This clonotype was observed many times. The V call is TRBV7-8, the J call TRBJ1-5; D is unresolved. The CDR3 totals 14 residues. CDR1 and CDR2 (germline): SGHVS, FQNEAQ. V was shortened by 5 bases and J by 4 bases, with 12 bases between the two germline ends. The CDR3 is CASSTDRRNQPQHF. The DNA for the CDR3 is TGTGCCAGCAGCACGGACCGTCGTAATCAGCCCCAGCATTTT.

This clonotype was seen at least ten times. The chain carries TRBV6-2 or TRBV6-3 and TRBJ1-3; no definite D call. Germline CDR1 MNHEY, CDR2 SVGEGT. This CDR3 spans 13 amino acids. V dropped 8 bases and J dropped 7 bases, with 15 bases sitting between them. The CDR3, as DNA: TGTGCCAGCCTCAAGGAACAGTTCAACACCATATATTTT. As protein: CASLKEQFNTIYF.

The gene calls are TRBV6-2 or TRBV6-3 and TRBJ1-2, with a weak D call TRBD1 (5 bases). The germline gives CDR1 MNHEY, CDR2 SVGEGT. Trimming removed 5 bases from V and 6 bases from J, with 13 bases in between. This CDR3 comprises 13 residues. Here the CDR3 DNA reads TGTGCCAGCAGTCACGAGGGGATCAATGGCTACACCTTC. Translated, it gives CASSHEGINGYTF.

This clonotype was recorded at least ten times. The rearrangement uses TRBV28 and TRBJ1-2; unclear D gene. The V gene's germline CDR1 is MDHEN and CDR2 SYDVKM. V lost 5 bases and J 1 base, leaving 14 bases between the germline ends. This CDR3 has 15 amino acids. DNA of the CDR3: TGTGCCAGCAGTACTCAGATCGGGGTTAACTATGGCTACACCTTC. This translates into CASSTQIGVNYGYTF.

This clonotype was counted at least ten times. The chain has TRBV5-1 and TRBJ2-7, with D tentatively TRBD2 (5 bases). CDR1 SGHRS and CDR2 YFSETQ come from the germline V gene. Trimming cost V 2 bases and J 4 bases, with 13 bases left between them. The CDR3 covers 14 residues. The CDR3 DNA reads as TGCGCCAGCAGCTTAGAACTAGGTCGGTACGAGCAGTACTTC. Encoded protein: CASSLELGRYEQYF.

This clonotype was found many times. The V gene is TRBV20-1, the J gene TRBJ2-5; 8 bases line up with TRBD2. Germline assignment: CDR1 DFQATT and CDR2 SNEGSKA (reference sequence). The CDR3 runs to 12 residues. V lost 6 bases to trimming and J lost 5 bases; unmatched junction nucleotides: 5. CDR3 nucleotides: TGCAGTGCGGGCGGGAGGTGGGAGACCCAGTACTTC. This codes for CSAGGRWETQYF.

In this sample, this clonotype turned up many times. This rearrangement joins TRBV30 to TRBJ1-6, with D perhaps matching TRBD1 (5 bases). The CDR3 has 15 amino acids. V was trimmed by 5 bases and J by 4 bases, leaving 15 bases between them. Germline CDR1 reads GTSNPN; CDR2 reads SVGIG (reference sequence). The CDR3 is CAWGERGTYNSPLHF. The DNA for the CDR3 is TGTGCCTGGGGAGAGCGGGGGACGTATAATTCACCCCTCCACTTT.

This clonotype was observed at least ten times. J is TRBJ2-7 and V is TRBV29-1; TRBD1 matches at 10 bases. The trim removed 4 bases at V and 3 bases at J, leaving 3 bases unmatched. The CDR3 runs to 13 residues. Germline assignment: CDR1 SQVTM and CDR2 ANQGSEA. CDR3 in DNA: TGCAGCGTTGTGGGGGACAGGGGCTACGAGCAGTACTTC. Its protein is CSVVGDRGYEQYF.

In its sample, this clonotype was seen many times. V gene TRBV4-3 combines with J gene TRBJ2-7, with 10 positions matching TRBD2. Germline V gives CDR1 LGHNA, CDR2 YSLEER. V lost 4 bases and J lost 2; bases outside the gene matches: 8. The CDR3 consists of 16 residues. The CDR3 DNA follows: TGCGCCAGCAGCCCAGGGCCAGGACTAGCGGCCTACGAGCAGTACTTC. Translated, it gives CASSPGPGLAAYEQYF.

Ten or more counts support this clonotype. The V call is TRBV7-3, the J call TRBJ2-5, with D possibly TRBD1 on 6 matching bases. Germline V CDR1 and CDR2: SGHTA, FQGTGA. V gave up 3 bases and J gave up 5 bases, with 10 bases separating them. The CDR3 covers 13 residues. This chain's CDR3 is CASSFTGSETQYF. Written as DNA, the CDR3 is TGTGCCAGCAGCTTTACAGGGTCGGAGACCCAGTACTTC. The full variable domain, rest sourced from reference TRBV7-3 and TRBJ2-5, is GAGVSQTPSNKVTEKGKYVELRCDPISGHTALYWYRQSLGQGPEFLIYFQGTGAADDSGLPNDRFFAVRPEGSVSTLKIQRTERGDSAVYLCASSFTGSETQYFGPGTRLLVL.

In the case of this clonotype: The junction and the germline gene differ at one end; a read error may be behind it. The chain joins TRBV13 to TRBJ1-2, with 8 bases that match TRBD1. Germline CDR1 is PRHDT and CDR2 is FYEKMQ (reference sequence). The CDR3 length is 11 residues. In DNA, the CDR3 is TGTGCCAGCAGCTCGAGGACAGGGCCGCTCTTC. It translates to CASSSRTGPLF.

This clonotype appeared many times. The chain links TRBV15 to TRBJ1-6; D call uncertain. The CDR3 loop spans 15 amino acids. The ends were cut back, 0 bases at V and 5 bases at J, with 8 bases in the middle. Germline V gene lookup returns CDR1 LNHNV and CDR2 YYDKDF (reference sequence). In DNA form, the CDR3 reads TGTGCCACCAGCAGAGATGCCAGAGATAATTCACCCCTCCACTTT. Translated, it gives CATSRDARDNSPLHF.

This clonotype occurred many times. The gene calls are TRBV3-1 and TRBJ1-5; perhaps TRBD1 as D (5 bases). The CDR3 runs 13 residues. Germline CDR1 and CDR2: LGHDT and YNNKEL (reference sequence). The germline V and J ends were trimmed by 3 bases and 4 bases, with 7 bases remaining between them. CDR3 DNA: TGTGCCAGCAGCCAGGGACCGAATCAGCCCCAGCATTTT. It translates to CASSQGPNQPQHF.

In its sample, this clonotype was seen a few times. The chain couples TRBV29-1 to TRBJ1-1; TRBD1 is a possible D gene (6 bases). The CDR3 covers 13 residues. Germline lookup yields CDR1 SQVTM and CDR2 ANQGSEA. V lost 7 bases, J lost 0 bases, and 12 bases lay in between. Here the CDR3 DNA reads TGCAGCGGGGGGGCATCCATGAACACTGAAGCTTTCTTT. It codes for CSGGASMNTEAFF.

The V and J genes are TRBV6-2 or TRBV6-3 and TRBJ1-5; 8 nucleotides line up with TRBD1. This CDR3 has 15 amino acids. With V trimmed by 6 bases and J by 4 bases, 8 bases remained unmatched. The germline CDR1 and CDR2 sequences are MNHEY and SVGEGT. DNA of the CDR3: TGTGCCAGCAGACCCGACAGGGGAAGGAATCAGCCCCAGCATTTT. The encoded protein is CASRPDRGRNQPQHF.

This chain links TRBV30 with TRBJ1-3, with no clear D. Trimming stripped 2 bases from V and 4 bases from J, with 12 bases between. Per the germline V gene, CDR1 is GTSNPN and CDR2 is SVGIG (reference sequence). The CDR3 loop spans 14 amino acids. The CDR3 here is CAWSYGPGGNTIYF. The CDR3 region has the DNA TGTGCCTGGAGTTACGGACCCGGCGGAAACACCATATATTTT.